The 28 T cell receptor beta chains listed next were all sequenced from one sample in a study of Graves' ophthalmopathy and Graves' hyperthyroidism. RNA transcripts were the template, and TCR beta CDR3 regions were amplified from them. A first-round RT-PCR used HTBI primers, followed by a second-round multiplex PCR. In TCRdb, the multiplex PCR reads were re-called with MiXCR into one record per CDR3 protein. In the table there are about 370,000 distinct CDR3 sequences, approximately 16% of which are singletons. Material: peripheral blood. These receptors came from a woman younger than 35 with Graves' ophthalmopathy.

This clonotype was recorded many times. This sequence joins TRBV20-1 and TRBJ2-7; unclear D gene. Germline V CDR1 and CDR2: DFQATT, SNEGSKA (reference sequence). This CDR3 is 11 amino acids long. V was cut by 5 bases and J by 3 bases, with 8 bases left in between. The CDR3 DNA follows: TGCAGTGCTGACTGGCGCTACGAGCAGTACTTC. Its protein product is CSADWRYEQYF.

This clonotype was counted between two and nine times. The V call is TRBV7-2, the J call TRBJ1-1; D remains unclear. The V end was cut by 4 bases, the J end by 7 bases, with 7 bases between. The germline V gene has CDR1 SGHTA and CDR2 FQGNSA. This CDR3 has 11 residues. CDR3 sequence reads: CASSSGGEAFF. The CDR3 DNA sequence: TGTGCCAGCAGCTCCGGCGGTGAAGCTTTCTTT.

Many counts were recorded for this clonotype. This sequence joins TRBV29-1 and TRBJ1-1; 9 nucleotides align to TRBD1. The CDR3 covers 14 residues. J was trimmed by 1 base and V by 7 bases; bases with no gene match: 7. In germline, CDR1 is SQVTM, CDR2 ANQGSEA. DNA for the CDR3: TGCAGCGCTGACAGGGGGTACGGGAACACTGAAGCTTTCTTT. Translating it yields CSADRGYGNTEAFF.

At least ten counts were recorded for this clonotype. The V and J genes are TRBV20-1 and TRBJ2-7, with 9 nucleotides matching TRBD2. The germline gives CDR1 DFQATT, CDR2 SNEGSKA (reference sequence). Trimming cost V 2 bases and J 6 bases; bases outside gene matches: 8. The CDR3 covers 14 residues. The CDR3 reads CSARTRTSEGEQYF. As DNA, the CDR3 is TGCAGTGCTAGAACCCGGACTAGCGAGGGCGAGCAGTACTTC.

In its sample, this clonotype was seen a few times. The V and J genes are TRBV11-1 and TRBJ2-2; 9 nucleotides agree with TRBD2. The CDR3 spans 17 residues. V shed 8 bases and J 2 bases; nucleotides not matched to a gene: 12. Germline V gene data show CDR1 as SGHAT and CDR2 as FQDESV (reference sequence). CDR3: CASPTSAGGLNTGELFF. CDR3 DNA: TGTGCCAGCCCAACCTCAGCGGGGGGATTAAACACCGGGGAGCTGTTTTTT.

The chain combines TRBV27 with TRBJ2-2; D is ambiguous. The germline V gene has CDR1 MNHEY and CDR2 SMNVEV (reference sequence). Deletions cut 2 bases from V and 2 bases from J, with 3 bases between. The CDR3 loop spans 13 amino acids. The CDR3 here is CASSLPNTGELFF. The CDR3 DNA sequence: TGTGCCAGCAGTTTACCAAACACCGGGGAGCTGTTTTTT.

This clonotype was seen ten or more times. CDR3 sequence (DNA): TGTGCCAGCGGAAAACGGGAGGGGGGCGGCTACACCTTC. Protein product: CASGKREGGGYTF. The chain couples TRBV6-1 to TRBJ1-2; TRBD1 might be the D (6 bases). From germline, CDR1 is MNHNS and CDR2 SASEGT. There are 13 residues in the CDR3. The V and J ends lost 8 bases and 8 bases respectively, with 18 bases between them.

The chain carries TRBV25-1 and TRBJ2-7, with D possibly TRBD2 on 6 matching bases. The CDR3 runs 13 residues. CDR1 is MGHDK and CDR2 is SYGVNS in the germline V gene. Trimming shortened V by 9 bases and J by 0 bases, and 12 bases separated the two germline ends. DNA of the CDR3: TGTGCCAGACCTAGCGATCTCTCCTACGAGCAGTACTTC. It codes for CARPSDLSYEQYF.

This rearrangement joins TRBV6-1 to TRBJ1-1; D uncertain. The CDR3 is made up of 13 amino acids. V dropped 7 bases and J dropped 2 bases, with 11 bases sitting between them. Germline CDR1 is MNHNS and CDR2 is SASEGT. This chain's CDR3 is CASIGRLNTEAFF. The CDR3 DNA sequence: TGTGCCAGCATCGGACGATTAAACACTGAAGCTTTCTTT.

In its sample, this clonotype was seen many times. This chain uses TRBV5-1 with TRBJ1-2, with D possibly TRBD1 on 6 matching bases. Trimming took 5 bases from V and 2 from J, leaving 13 bases between them. Per germline, CDR1 SGHRS and CDR2 YFSETQ. The CDR3 is made up of 14 amino acids. The CDR3 DNA reads as TGCGCCAGCAGGGTACCGGGACAAAACTATGGCTACACCTTC. Amino acid sequence: CASRVPGQNYGYTF.

This clonotype was observed many times. The rearrangement links TRBV15 to TRBJ1-5; the D gene is possibly TRBD1 (6 bases). The CDR3 has 15 amino acids. Trimming took 5 bases from V and 3 from J, leaving 14 bases between them. The germline V gene has CDR1 LNHNV and CDR2 YYDKDF (reference sequence). The CDR3 DNA is TGTGCCACCAGCGGGGGTGGACAGTCCAATCAGCCCCAGCATTTT. This encodes CATSGGGQSNQPQHF.

The genes are TRBV28 and TRBJ2-7, with D perhaps assigned TRBD1 or TRBD2 (5 bases each). The CDR3 runs 11 residues. Germline V lookup: CDR1 MDHEN, CDR2 SYDVKM. V lost 2 bases and J 12 bases, leaving 11 bases between the germline ends. The CDR3 nucleotides read TGTGCCAGCAGTTTAGTGGGACCCCTGTACTTC. This encodes CASSLVGPLYF.

This clonotype has at least ten counts. The rearrangement links TRBV24-1 to TRBJ2-2; D is perhaps TRBD1 (6 bases). V lost 2 bases and J lost 3, with 6 bases in between. Germline V lookup: CDR1 KGHDR, CDR2 SFDVKD. The CDR3 has 14 amino acids. CDR3 sequence reads: CATSDYRDTGELFF. Here the CDR3 DNA reads TGTGCCACCAGTGATTACAGGGACACCGGGGAGCTGTTTTTT.

This clonotype has at least ten counts. This chain uses TRBV20-1 with TRBJ2-7, with 14 bases aligning to TRBD2. J lost 3 bases, V lost 5 bases, and 12 bases had no gene match. CDR3 length equals 17 residues. CDR1 and CDR2 (germline): DFQATT, SNEGSKA (reference sequence). CDR3 nucleotide sequence: TGCAGTGCTCTTCAGACTAGCGGGGGGGCCCCACGCTACGAGCAGTACTTC. Translated, it gives CSALQTSGGAPRYEQYF.

This clonotype was seen ten or more times. The chain joins TRBV5-1 to TRBJ2-7; D is perhaps TRBD1 (7 bases). This CDR3 spans 14 amino acids. The V and J ends lost 0 bases and 5 bases respectively, with 12 bases between them. Germline V lookup: CDR1 SGHRS, CDR2 YFSETQ. Here the CDR3 reads CASSLAGGLDEQYF. In DNA, the CDR3 is TGCGCCAGCAGCTTGGCAGGGGGGCTGGACGAGCAGTACTTC.

The gene calls are TRBV27 and TRBJ2-7, with a tentative D call TRBD2 (6 bases). The germline V and J ends were trimmed by 9 bases and 5 bases, with 17 bases remaining between them. The CDR3 runs 13 residues. The germline V gene encodes CDR1 MNHEY and CDR2 SMNVEV (reference sequence). CDR3 protein: CASCRGAGNEQYF. CDR3 nucleotide sequence: TGTGCCAGTTGCAGAGGGGCGGGAAACGAGCAGTACTTC.

This clonotype was counted ten times or more. V gene TRBV20-1 combines with J gene TRBJ1-1; D remains unclear. Germline V gene lookup returns CDR1 DFQATT and CDR2 SNEGSKA (reference sequence). The V gene lost 6 bases and the J gene lost 11 bases, with 13 bases spanning the gap. The CDR3 runs 10 residues. The CDR3 reads CSAKRQTAFF. The DNA for the CDR3 is TGCAGTGCCAAGAGGCAGACGGCTTTCTTT.

This clonotype was detected many times. The chain links TRBV6-5 to TRBJ1-1; 8 nucleotides align to TRBD1. Germline V gene data show CDR1 as MNHEY and CDR2 as SVGAGI. The CDR3 loop spans 15 amino acids. Losses at the gene ends were 6 bases for V and 0 bases for J; bases not matched to a gene: 6. CDR3 in DNA: TGTGCCAGCAGGATACAGGGGGGCATGAACACTGAAGCTTTCTTT. This codes for CASRIQGGMNTEAFF.

The chain is built from TRBV12-3 or TRBV12-4 and TRBJ1-1; D might be TRBD1 (5 bases). The length of the CDR3 is 12 residues. Trimming stripped 5 bases from V and 7 bases from J, with 11 bases between. The CDR3 sequence: CASSVGGLEAFF. DNA for the CDR3: TGTGCCAGCAGTGTTGGGGGACTTGAAGCTTTCTTT.

This clonotype was observed many times. The chain recombines TRBV27 with TRBJ1-5, with a possible D match to TRBD1 (5 bases). The ends were cut back, 4 bases at V and 8 bases at J, with 18 bases in the middle. The CDR3 consists of 15 residues. Germline CDR1 MNHEY, CDR2 SMNVEV (reference sequence). The CDR3 DNA reads TGTGCCAGCAGTTGGCTCGGCAGGAGGGACGAGCCCCAGCATTTT. It specifies CASSWLGRRDEPQHF.

This clonotype came up many times. The V gene is TRBV20-1, the J gene TRBJ1-5; unclear D gene. The V and J ends lost 6 bases and 6 bases respectively, with 15 bases between them. This CDR3 comprises 13 residues. CDR1 and CDR2 (germline): DFQATT, SNEGSKA (reference sequence). In DNA form, the CDR3 reads TGCAGTGCCAACGATCTGGTATCTCAGCCCCAGCATTTT. Protein sequence: CSANDLVSQPQHF.

Only one count was recorded for this clonotype. The chain couples TRBV6-1 to TRBJ2-7; 7 nucleotides agree with TRBD2. Looked up from germline, CDR1 is MNHNS and CDR2 is SASEGT. V trimming: 8 bases; J trimming: 6 bases; junction bases outside the gene matches: 13. The CDR3 covers 14 residues. The CDR3 loop is CASQGGDRYVEQYF. The CDR3 nucleotides are TGTGCCAGCCAGGGAGGGGACCGTTATGTCGAGCAGTACTTC.

This clonotype has at least ten counts. The J gene is TRBJ1-5, the V gene TRBV20-1; a weak D match, TRBD1 (6 bases). CDR1 and CDR2 (germline): DFQATT, SNEGSKA (reference sequence). There are 16 residues in the CDR3. Trimming cost V 3 bases and J 4 bases, with 19 bases left between them. Here the CDR3 reads CSASLVGGGGNQPQHF. DNA for the CDR3: TGCAGTGCTAGTTTAGTCGGAGGGGGGGGGAATCAGCCCCAGCATTTT.

CDR3 sequence (DNA): TGTGCCAGCAGTCTACAGTTTCCCGGGGGCAATCAGCCCCAGCATTTT. This encodes CASSLQFPGGNQPQHF. The chain recombines TRBV28 with TRBJ1-5; no clear D gene. Germline values: CDR1 MDHEN, CDR2 SYDVKM. Deletions cut 5 bases from V and 2 bases from J, with 16 bases between. This CDR3 is built from 16 residues.

The sample holds many counts of this clonotype. This rearrangement joins TRBV12-3 or TRBV12-4 to TRBJ1-6; D call uncertain. V gave up 1 base and J gave up 13 bases, with 14 bases separating them. The CDR3 has 14 amino acids. DNA of the CDR3: TGTGCCAGCAGTTTAGGTGAGACTGCTAATCCCCTCCACTTT. Translated, it gives CASSLGETANPLHF.

This clonotype was counted many times. The V gene is TRBV5-1, the J gene TRBJ1-1, with D maybe TRBD1 (5 bases). Germline values: CDR1 SGHRS, CDR2 YFSETQ. The ends were cut back, 1 base at V and 1 base at J, with 20 bases in the middle. The CDR3 consists of 18 residues. In nucleotides, the CDR3 is TGCGCCAGCAGCTTGCGGCAGGGTCACTCATCTAGGAACACTGAAGCTTTCTTT. Translation gives CASSLRQGHSSRNTEAFF.

In this sample, this clonotype turned up once. The chain joins TRBV7-2 to TRBJ2-7, with D perhaps matching TRBD2 (5 bases). Trimming cost V 3 bases and J 10 bases, with 13 bases left between them. The CDR3 is 12 amino acids. Germline CDR1 and CDR2: SGHTA and FQGNSA. The CDR3 spells CASSFTDSSQYF. The CDR3 nucleotides read TGTGCCAGCAGCTTTACGGACTCCTCCCAGTACTTC.

This clonotype was detected many times. This sequence joins TRBV6-5 and TRBJ2-7; no reliable D call. CDR1 is MNHEY, CDR2 SVGAGI, per germline. The CDR3 has 13 amino acids. The V end was cut by 4 bases, the J end by 0 bases, with 7 bases between. CDR3 nucleotides: TGTGCCAGCAGTTGGAGCAGCTCCTACGAGCAGTACTTC. This sequence encodes CASSWSSSYEQYF.